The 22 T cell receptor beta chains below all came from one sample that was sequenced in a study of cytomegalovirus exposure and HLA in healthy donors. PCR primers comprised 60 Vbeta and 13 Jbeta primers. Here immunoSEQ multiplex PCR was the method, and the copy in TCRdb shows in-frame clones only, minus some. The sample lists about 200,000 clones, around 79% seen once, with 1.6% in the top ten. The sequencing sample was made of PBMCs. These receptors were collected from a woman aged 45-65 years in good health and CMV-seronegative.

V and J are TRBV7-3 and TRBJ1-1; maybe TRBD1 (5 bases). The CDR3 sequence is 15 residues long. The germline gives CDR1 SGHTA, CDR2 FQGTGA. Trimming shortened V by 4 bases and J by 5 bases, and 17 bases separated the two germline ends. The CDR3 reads CASSSRPGEGTEAFF. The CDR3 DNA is TGTGCCAGCAGCTCCCGCCCGGGGGAAGGGACTGAAGCTTTCTTT.

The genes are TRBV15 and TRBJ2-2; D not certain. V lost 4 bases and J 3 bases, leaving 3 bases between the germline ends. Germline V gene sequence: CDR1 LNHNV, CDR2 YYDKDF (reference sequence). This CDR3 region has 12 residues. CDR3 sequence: CATSTYTGELFF. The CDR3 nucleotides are TGTGCCACCAGCACCTACACCGGGGAGCTGTTTTTT.

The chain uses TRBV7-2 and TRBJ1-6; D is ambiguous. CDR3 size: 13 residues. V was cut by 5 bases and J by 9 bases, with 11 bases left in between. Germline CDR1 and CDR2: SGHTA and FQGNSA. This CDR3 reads CASSLLAVSPLHF. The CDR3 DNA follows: TGTGCCAGCAGCCTACTGGCGGTTTCACCCCTCCACTTT.

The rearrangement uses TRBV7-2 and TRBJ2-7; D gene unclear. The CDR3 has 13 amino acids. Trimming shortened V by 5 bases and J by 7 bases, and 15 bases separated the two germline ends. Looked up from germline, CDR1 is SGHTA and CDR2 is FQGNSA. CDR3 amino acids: CASSRARLTEQYF. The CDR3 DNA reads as TGTGCCAGCAGCCGCGCCCGCCTTACGGAGCAGTACTTC.

The CDR3 here is CASTQLQTGVGGYTF. The CDR3 DNA follows: TGTGCCAGCACCCAACTTCAGACAGGGGTGGGTGGCTACACCTTC. The chain combines TRBV9 with TRBJ1-2; TRBD1 aligns across 8 bases. Losses at the gene ends were 6 bases for V and 7 bases for J; bases not matched to a gene: 14. The CDR3 runs to 15 residues. In germline, CDR1 is SGDLS, CDR2 YYNGEE.

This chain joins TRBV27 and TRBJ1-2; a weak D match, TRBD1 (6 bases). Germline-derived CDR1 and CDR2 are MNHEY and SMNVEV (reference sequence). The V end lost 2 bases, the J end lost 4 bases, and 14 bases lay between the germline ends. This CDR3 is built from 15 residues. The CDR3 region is CASSLSGGLIYGYTF. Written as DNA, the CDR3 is TGTGCCAGCAGTTTAAGCGGGGGGCTAATCTATGGCTACACCTTC.

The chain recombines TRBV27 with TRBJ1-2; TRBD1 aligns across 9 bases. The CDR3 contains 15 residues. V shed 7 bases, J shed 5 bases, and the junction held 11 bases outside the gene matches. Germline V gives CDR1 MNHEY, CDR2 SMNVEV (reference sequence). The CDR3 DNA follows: TGTGCCAGCACCAACTCCGGGACAGGGCAATATGGCTACACCTTC. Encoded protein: CASTNSGTGQYGYTF.

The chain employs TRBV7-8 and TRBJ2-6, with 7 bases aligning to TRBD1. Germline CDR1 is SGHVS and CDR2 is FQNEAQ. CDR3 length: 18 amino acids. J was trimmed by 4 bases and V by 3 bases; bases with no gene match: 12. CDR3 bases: TGTGCCAGCAGCTTTCGACAGGGTCTACTGGCGGGGGCCAACGTCCTGACTTTC. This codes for CASSFRQGLLAGANVLTF.

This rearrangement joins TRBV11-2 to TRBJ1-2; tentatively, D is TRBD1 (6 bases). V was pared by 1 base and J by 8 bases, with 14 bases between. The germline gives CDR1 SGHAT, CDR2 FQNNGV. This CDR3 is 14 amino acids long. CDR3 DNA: TGTGCCAGCAGCTTAGTAGGGGGAATCGACGGCTACACCTTC. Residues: CASSLVGGIDGYTF.

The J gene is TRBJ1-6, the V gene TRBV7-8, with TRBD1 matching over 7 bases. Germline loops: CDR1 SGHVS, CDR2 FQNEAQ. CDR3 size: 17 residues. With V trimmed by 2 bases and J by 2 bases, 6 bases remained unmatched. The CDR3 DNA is TGTGCCAGCAGCTTAAAGCAGGGGGTAACCTATAATTCACCCCTCCACTTT. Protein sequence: CASSLKQGVTYNSPLHF.

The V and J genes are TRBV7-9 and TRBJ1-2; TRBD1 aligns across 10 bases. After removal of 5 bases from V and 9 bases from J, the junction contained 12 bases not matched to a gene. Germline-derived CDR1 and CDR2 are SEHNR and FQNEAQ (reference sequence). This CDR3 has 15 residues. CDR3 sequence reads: CASSILGQGFRSYTF. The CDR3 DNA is TGTGCCAGCAGCATCCTGGGACAGGGGTTCAGGAGCTACACCTTC. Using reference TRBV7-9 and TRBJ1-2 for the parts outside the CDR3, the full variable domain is DTGVSQNPRHKITKRGQNVTFRCDPISEHNRLYWYRQTLGQGPEFLTYFQNEAQLEKSRLLSDRFSAERPKGSFSTLEIQRTEQGDSAMYLCASSILGQGFRSYTFGSGTRLTVV.

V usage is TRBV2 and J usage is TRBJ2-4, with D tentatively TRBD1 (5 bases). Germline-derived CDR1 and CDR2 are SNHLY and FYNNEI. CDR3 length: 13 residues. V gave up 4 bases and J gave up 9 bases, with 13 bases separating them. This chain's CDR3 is CASSGQSYGIQYF. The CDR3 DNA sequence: TGTGCCAGCAGTGGACAGAGTTATGGCATTCAGTACTTC.

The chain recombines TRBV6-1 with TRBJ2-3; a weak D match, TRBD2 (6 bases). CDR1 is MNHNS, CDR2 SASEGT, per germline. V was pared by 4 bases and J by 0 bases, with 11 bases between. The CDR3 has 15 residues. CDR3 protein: CASSVISGSTDTQYF. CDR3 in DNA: TGTGCCAGCAGTGTAATTAGCGGAAGCACAGATACGCAGTATTTT.

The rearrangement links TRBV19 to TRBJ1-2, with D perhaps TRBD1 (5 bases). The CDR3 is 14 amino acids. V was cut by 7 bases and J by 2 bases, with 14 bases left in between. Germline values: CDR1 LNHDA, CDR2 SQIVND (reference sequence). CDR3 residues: CASKEGRSNYGYTF. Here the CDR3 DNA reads TGTGCCAGTAAGGAGGGACGTTCGAACTATGGCTACACCTTC.

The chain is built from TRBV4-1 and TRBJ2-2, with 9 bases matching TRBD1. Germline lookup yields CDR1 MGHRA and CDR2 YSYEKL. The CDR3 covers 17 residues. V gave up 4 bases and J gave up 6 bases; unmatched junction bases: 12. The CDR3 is CASSPPYTGGSAGELFF. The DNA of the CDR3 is TGCGCCAGCAGCCCCCCCTACACAGGGGGCTCGGCCGGGGAGCTGTTTTTT.

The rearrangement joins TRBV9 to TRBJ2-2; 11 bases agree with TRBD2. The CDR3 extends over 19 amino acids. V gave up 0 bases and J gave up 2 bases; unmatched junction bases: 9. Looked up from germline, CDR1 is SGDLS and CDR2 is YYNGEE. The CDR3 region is CASSVDWRLAGSNTGELFF. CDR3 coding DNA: TGTGCCAGCAGCGTAGATTGGCGACTAGCGGGGTCAAACACCGGGGAGCTGTTTTTT.

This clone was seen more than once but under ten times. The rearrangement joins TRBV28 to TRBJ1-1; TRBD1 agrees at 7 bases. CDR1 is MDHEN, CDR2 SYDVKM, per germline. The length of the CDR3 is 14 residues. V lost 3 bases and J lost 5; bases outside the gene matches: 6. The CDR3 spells CASSFHTGETEAFF. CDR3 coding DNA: TGTGCCAGCAGTTTCCATACAGGGGAAACTGAAGCTTTCTTT.

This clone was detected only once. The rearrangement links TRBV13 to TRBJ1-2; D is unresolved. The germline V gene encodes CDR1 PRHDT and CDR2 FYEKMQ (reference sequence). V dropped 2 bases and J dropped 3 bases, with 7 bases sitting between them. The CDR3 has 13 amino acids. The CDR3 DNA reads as TGTGCCAGCAGCTTATTGAGTCACTATGGCTACACCTTC. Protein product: CASSLLSHYGYTF.

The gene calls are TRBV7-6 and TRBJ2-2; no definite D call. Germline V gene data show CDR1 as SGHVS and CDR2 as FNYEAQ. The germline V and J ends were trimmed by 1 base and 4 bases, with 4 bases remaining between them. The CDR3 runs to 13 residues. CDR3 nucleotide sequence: TGTGCCAGCAGCTTAGTTAGCACCGGGGAGCTGTTTTTT. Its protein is CASSLVSTGELFF.

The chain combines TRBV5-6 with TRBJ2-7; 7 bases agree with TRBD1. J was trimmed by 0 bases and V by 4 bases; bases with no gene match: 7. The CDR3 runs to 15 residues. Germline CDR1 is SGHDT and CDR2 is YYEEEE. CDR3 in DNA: TGTGCCAGCAGCGGGGGACAGCTTGTCTCCTACGAGCAGTACTTC. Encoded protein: CASSGGQLVSYEQYF.

CDR3 region: CASSIYRDAEAFF. CDR3 coding DNA: TGTGCCAGCAGCATTTACAGGGACGCTGAAGCTTTCTTT. The V call is TRBV6-1, the J call TRBJ1-1; maybe TRBD1 (6 bases). The CDR3 totals 13 residues. Trimming pared 6 bases from V and 6 bases from J, leaving 14 bases between. The germline V gene encodes CDR1 MNHNS and CDR2 SASEGT.

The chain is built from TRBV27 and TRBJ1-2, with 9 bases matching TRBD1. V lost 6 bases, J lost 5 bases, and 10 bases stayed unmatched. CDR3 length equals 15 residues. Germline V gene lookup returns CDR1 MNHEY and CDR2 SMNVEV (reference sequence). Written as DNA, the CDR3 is TGTGCCAGCAGCTGGGCCGGGACAGGGAGATATGGCTACACCTTC. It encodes CASSWAGTGRYGYTF.